The 30 T cell receptor beta chains in this list originate from one sample, sequenced in a study of T cells in Graves' hyperthyroidism and ophthalmopathy. Researchers took RNA transcripts and amplified the TCR beta CDR3 regions from them. Primed by the HTBI set, a first-round RT-PCR was run on the TCR CDR3. TCRdb analysed the multiplex PCR reads with MiXCR anew, one entry per CDR3 protein. Seen here are about 530,000 distinct CDR3 sequences, 15% to 20% observed once, and the top ten hold roughly 18%. Sample: blood. The receptor set was obtained from a woman younger than 30 with Graves' ophthalmopathy.

V is TRBV10-3 and J is TRBJ1-2, with 8 bases identical to TRBD1. The CDR3 runs 15 residues. J lost 6 bases, V lost 2 bases, and 8 bases had no gene match. Germline-derived CDR1 and CDR2 are ENHRY and SYGVKD. CDR3 in DNA: TGTGCCATCAGTGAGACACGGACAGGGCCGAATGGCTACACCTTC. Translation gives CAISETRTGPNGYTF.

This clonotype came up many times. The chain is built from TRBV9 and TRBJ2-1; 9 positions match TRBD1. The junction had 5 bases not matched to a gene; V was cut back by 0 bases and J by 4 bases. Germline CDR1 and CDR2: SGDLS and YYNGEE. The CDR3 has 16 residues. The CDR3 region is CASSVGGQGFYNEQFF. In DNA form, the CDR3 reads TGTGCCAGCAGCGTAGGGGGACAGGGTTTTTACAATGAGCAGTTCTTC. The full variable domain, its missing parts supplied by reference TRBV9 and TRBJ2-1, is DSGVTQTPKHLITATGQRVTLRCSPRSGDLSVYWYQQSLDQGLQFLIQYYNGEERAKGNILERFSAQQFPDLHSELNLSSLELGDSALYFCASSVGGQGFYNEQFFGPGTRLTVL.

This chain connects TRBV12-3 or TRBV12-4 to TRBJ1-1; D is perhaps TRBD1 (5 bases). This CDR3 has 15 residues. The V end lost 5 bases, the J end lost 5 bases, and 18 bases lay between the germline ends. The CDR3 loop is CASSLWLKGVTEAFF. The CDR3 coding sequence is TGTGCCAGCAGTCTATGGCTGAAAGGGGTGACTGAAGCTTTCTTT.

This clonotype was seen repeatedly, ten times or more. Germline and junction disagree at one end, which may indicate a read error. V usage is TRBV7-8 and J usage is TRBJ1-1, with D possibly matching TRBD1 (6 bases). The CDR3 is made up of 15 amino acids. CDR1 is SGHVS, CDR2 FQNEAQ, per germline. CDR3 sequence reads: CASNLGGGMDTEAFF. The CDR3 DNA reads as TGTGCCAGCAACTTAGGAGGGGGTATGGACACTGAAGCTTTCTTT. The full variable domain, completed using reference TRBV7-8 and TRBJ1-1, is GAGVSQSPRYKVAKRGQDVALRCDPISGHVSLFWYQQALGQGPEFLTYFQNEAQLDKSGLPSDRFFAERPEGSVSTLKIQRTQQEDSAVYLCASNLGGGMDTEAFFGQGTRLTVV.

This clonotype was detected ten times or more. The chain employs TRBV27 and TRBJ2-7, with 12 nucleotides matching TRBD2. The V and J ends lost 5 bases and 4 bases, in that order; junction bases with no gene match: 9. The CDR3 is made up of 16 amino acids. The germline CDR1 and CDR2 sequences are MNHEY and SMNVEV (reference sequence). DNA of the CDR3: TGTGCCAGCAGTCCAATCTCTAGCGGGGGGGTGTACGAGCAGTACTTC. Residues: CASSPISSGGVYEQYF.

The chain uses TRBV20-1 and TRBJ2-7, with D possibly being TRBD2 (7 bases). CDR1 DFQATT and CDR2 SNEGSKA come from the germline V gene (reference sequence). The CDR3 extends over 13 amino acids. Trimming took off 3 bases at V and 2 bases at J, with 11 bases between the two ends. The CDR3 is CSARAGAPYEQYF. In DNA form, the CDR3 reads TGCAGTGCTAGGGCGGGGGCTCCCTACGAGCAGTACTTC.

The V call is TRBV13, the J call TRBJ2-2; D uncertain. The CDR3 extends over 12 amino acids. Germline values: CDR1 PRHDT, CDR2 FYEKMQ (reference sequence). V lost 6 bases to trimming and J lost 6 bases, with 8 bases between them. The CDR3 sequence is CASRERPGELFF. The CDR3 DNA reads TGTGCCAGCAGAGAAAGGCCCGGGGAGCTGTTTTTT.

This clonotype was recorded a few times. V and J are TRBV29-1 and TRBJ1-2; 7 bases fit TRBD1. CDR3 length: 13 amino acids. Unmatched junction bases numbered 9, after V lost 3 bases and J lost 8 bases. Germline CDR1 SQVTM, CDR2 ANQGSEA. Here the CDR3 DNA reads TGCAGCGTTGACCTCACCGGGACAGACGGCTACACCTTC. It codes for CSVDLTGTDGYTF.

This clonotype came up many times. This chain uses TRBV10-3 with TRBJ2-7; 10 positions agree with TRBD2. The CDR3 totals 16 residues. CDR1 is ENHRY, CDR2 SYGVKD, per germline. The ends lost 3 bases at V and 6 bases at J; junction bases unmatched: 11. The CDR3 DNA reads as TGTGCCATCAGTGATCAGGTAGCGGGAGGCCGGGGCGAGCAGTACTTC. Protein product: CAISDQVAGGRGEQYF.

This clonotype was observed many times. The genes are TRBV20-1 and TRBJ1-1; a weak D match, TRBD1 (5 bases). The CDR3 is 13 amino acids. V gave up 5 bases and J gave up 3 bases, with 13 bases separating them. Per the germline V gene, CDR1 is DFQATT and CDR2 is SNEGSKA (reference sequence). CDR3 DNA sequence: TGCAGTGCTTTATCCAGGGAGGACACTGAAGCTTTCTTT. Encoded protein: CSALSREDTEAFF.

Many counts were recorded for this clonotype. The chain uses TRBV6-2 or TRBV6-3 and TRBJ2-1; TRBD2 is a possible D gene (5 bases). This CDR3 region has 14 residues. Germline lookup yields CDR1 MNHEY and CDR2 SVGEGT. Trimming pared 2 bases from V and 5 bases from J, leaving 10 bases between. The DNA of the CDR3 is TGTGCCAGCAGTTACAGCGGCGGAAACAATGAGCAGTTCTTC. Translation gives CASSYSGGNNEQFF.

This clonotype was detected many times. The chain joins TRBV5-1 to TRBJ2-1, with 9 bases that match TRBD1. This CDR3 contains 13 residues. Germline V gene data show CDR1 as SGHRS and CDR2 as YFSETQ. V trimming: 5 bases; J trimming: 7 bases; junction bases outside the gene matches: 4. The CDR3 is CASRPGQGNEQFF. In DNA form, the CDR3 reads TGCGCCAGCAGACCTGGACAGGGGAATGAGCAGTTCTTC. The full variable domain, rest sourced from reference TRBV5-1 and TRBJ2-1, is KAGVTQTPRYLIKTRGQQVTLSCSPISGHRSVSWYQQTPGQGLQFLFEYFSETQRNKGNFPGRFSGRQFSNSRSEMNVSTLELGDSALYLCASRPGQGNEQFFGPGTRLTVL.

This clonotype was detected ten times or more. The chain has TRBV7-2 and TRBJ1-6, with TRBD1 as a possible D gene (6 bases). Germline V lookup: CDR1 SGHTA, CDR2 FQGNSA. The CDR3 loop spans 14 amino acids. V lost 6 bases and J 6 bases, leaving 12 bases between the germline ends. The CDR3 nucleotides read TGTGCCAGCAGGCCTGGGACAACTAATTCACCCCTCCACTTT. This encodes CASRPGTTNSPLHF.

This clonotype was seen at least ten times. The rearrangement joins TRBV6-2 or TRBV6-3 to TRBJ2-7, with a weak D call TRBD1 (5 bases). Germline V gives CDR1 MNHEY, CDR2 SVGEGT. Trimming took off 7 bases at V and 2 bases at J, with 18 bases between the two ends. The CDR3 runs to 15 residues. The CDR3 DNA reads TGTGCCAGCACCCAAGACAGAGCCTACACCTACGAGCAGTACTTC. Translated: CASTQDRAYTYEQYF.

In this sample, this clonotype turned up a few times. The rearrangement uses TRBV5-6 and TRBJ2-7; TRBD1 matches 8 bases. Per germline, CDR1 SGHDT and CDR2 YYEEEE. The CDR3 runs 14 residues. V dropped 3 bases and J dropped 4; count of bases not matched to a gene: 6. CDR3 sequence (DNA): TGTGCCAGCAGCTCACAGGGGGACCTATACGAGCAGTACTTC. As protein: CASSSQGDLYEQYF.

This chain joins TRBV5-1 and TRBJ2-7; 7 positions agree with TRBD2. There are 15 residues in the CDR3. V lost 3 bases and J lost 0; bases outside the gene matches: 6. CDR1 is SGHRS and CDR2 is YFSETQ in the germline V gene. The CDR3 protein is CASSSWGGDSYEQYF. The DNA for the CDR3 is TGCGCCAGCAGCTCCTGGGGGGGAGACTCCTACGAGCAGTACTTC.

The gene calls are TRBV6-1 and TRBJ1-2, with 10 bases matching TRBD1. The CDR3 runs 13 residues. V dropped 6 bases and J dropped 5; count of bases not matched to a gene: 3. Germline loops: CDR1 MNHNS, CDR2 SASEGT. This CDR3 reads CASREGQGYGYTF. The CDR3 DNA reads TGTGCCAGCAGGGAGGGACAGGGGTATGGCTACACCTTC.

At least ten counts were recorded for this clonotype. The rearrangement uses TRBV3-1 and TRBJ2-1; 7 bases match TRBD2. V trimming: 3 bases; J trimming: 0 bases; junction bases outside the gene matches: 8. Per germline, CDR1 LGHDT and CDR2 YNNKEL (reference sequence). This CDR3 has 17 residues. The CDR3 loop reads CASSQEGLGTSYNEQFF. The CDR3, as DNA: TGTGCCAGCAGCCAGGAAGGACTAGGGACCTCCTACAATGAGCAGTTCTTC.

This chain uses TRBV6-1 with TRBJ2-2; 10 bases map to TRBD2. CDR1 is MNHNS, CDR2 SASEGT, per germline. The CDR3 runs 18 residues. V lost 4 bases, J lost 7 bases, and 15 bases stayed unmatched. The CDR3 DNA is TGTGCCAGCAGTGCACCCCTAGTAAGCGGGGGGGTTGACGGGGAGCTGTTTTTT. It is translated as CASSAPLVSGGVDGELFF.

This clonotype was counted only a few times. One base away lies a much larger clone, so this may be a sequencing read error. V gene TRBV3-1 combines with J gene TRBJ1-1; D is unresolved. Trimming took 4 bases from V and 4 from J, leaving 13 bases between them. The CDR3 is 14 amino acids. Germline V gives CDR1 LGHDT, CDR2 YNNKEL (reference sequence). In nucleotides, the CDR3 is TGTGCCAGCAGCCCGGAACTGTCGTTCACTGAAGCTTTCTTT. Protein: CASSPELSFTEAFF.

The chain is built from TRBV6-5 and TRBJ2-7, with 11 nucleotides matching TRBD2. The germline V gene has CDR1 MNHEY and CDR2 SVGAGI. J was trimmed by 8 bases and V by 4 bases; bases with no gene match: 7. The CDR3 loop spans 14 amino acids. CDR3 in amino acids: CASSWNSGGVQQYF. The CDR3 coding sequence is TGTGCCAGCAGTTGGAATAGCGGGGGGGTCCAGCAGTACTTC.

This clonotype turned up a few times. V usage is TRBV6-1 and J usage is TRBJ1-2; no clear D gene. Trimming cost V 5 bases and J 1 base, with 17 bases left between them. Germline CDR1 and CDR2: MNHNS and SASEGT. The CDR3 runs to 16 residues. The DNA for the CDR3 is TGTGCCAGCAGTTCCCCGGAGTCTATTCATAACTATGGCTACACCTTC. Translation: CASSSPESIHNYGYTF.

Only a few counts were recorded for this clonotype. The chain's CDR3 is CASRPEEGNVNTEAFF. The CDR3 nucleotides read TGTGCCAGCAGACCAGAGGAGGGGAACGTGAACACTGAAGCTTTCTTT. This chain joins TRBV6-1 and TRBJ1-1, with D possibly matching TRBD1 (5 bases). Germline CDR1 reads MNHNS; CDR2 reads SASEGT. The CDR3 is 16 residues long. Trimming pared 6 bases from V and 0 bases from J, leaving 17 bases between.

This clonotype has only a few counts. In DNA form, the CDR3 reads TGTGCCAGTAGTATACTAGGCTACACAGATGGATATGGCTACACCTTC. Encoded protein: CASSILGYTDGYGYTF. The chain recombines TRBV19 with TRBJ1-2; D is ambiguous. The CDR3 length is 16 residues. Germline CDR1 and CDR2: LNHDA and SQIVND (reference sequence). V was clipped by 2 bases and J by 5 bases, with 18 bases between them. The full variable domain, rest sourced from reference TRBV19 and TRBJ1-2, is DGGITQSPKYLFRKEGQNVTLSCEQNLNHDAMYWYRQDPGQGLRLIYYSQIVNDFQKGDIAEGYSVSREKKESFPLTVTSAQKNPTAFYLCASSILGYTDGYGYTFGSGTRLTVV.

This clonotype was observed at least ten times. The chain is built from TRBV5-1 and TRBJ2-7; 12 positions match TRBD2. CDR1 SGHRS and CDR2 YFSETQ come from the germline V gene. The CDR3 has 15 residues. Trimming removed 4 bases from V and 3 bases from J; junction bases left unmatched: 5. CDR3 DNA: TGCGCCAGCAGCACGTCGACTAGCGGGAGCTACGAGCAGTACTTC. It specifies CASSTSTSGSYEQYF.

CDR3 amino acids: CASSYSIGQNTEAFF. The DNA of the CDR3 is TGTGCCAGCAGTTACTCGATAGGGCAAAACACTGAAGCTTTCTTT. The chain uses TRBV6-6 and TRBJ1-1, with no clear D. This CDR3 region has 15 residues. V dropped 0 bases and J dropped 2 bases, with 10 bases sitting between them. Germline V gene sequence: CDR1 MNHNY, CDR2 SVGAGI (reference sequence).

The chain links TRBV28 to TRBJ1-6; D not certain. CDR3 length equals 13 residues. Germline V gives CDR1 MDHEN, CDR2 SYDVKM. V dropped 4 bases and J dropped 6 bases, with 7 bases sitting between them. The CDR3 is CASSSEFNSPLHF. The DNA of the CDR3 is TGTGCCAGCAGTTCCGAATTTAATTCACCCCTCCACTTT.

The chain employs TRBV28 and TRBJ2-2; 12 bases align to TRBD1. This CDR3 is 17 amino acids long. V trimming: 3 bases; J trimming: 6 bases; junction bases outside the gene matches: 8. Germline V gene lookup returns CDR1 MDHEN and CDR2 SYDVKM. CDR3 nucleotides: TGTGCCAGCAGTTTGACCGGGACAGGGGGCAGAGCCGGGGAGCTGTTTTTT. It codes for CASSLTGTGGRAGELFF.

Ten or more counts support this clonotype. This rearrangement joins TRBV5-1 to TRBJ1-2, with TRBD1 matching over 12 bases. V shed 2 bases, J shed 0 bases, and the junction held 8 bases outside the gene matches. Germline-derived CDR1 and CDR2 are SGHRS and YFSETQ. The CDR3 runs 18 residues. The CDR3 DNA reads TGCGCCAGCAGCTTTTTGGGGACAGGGGGCAGATCTAACTATGGCTACACCTTC. Protein: CASSFLGTGGRSNYGYTF.

This clonotype was recorded at least ten times. The rearrangement joins TRBV2 to TRBJ1-1; D possibly corresponds to TRBD1 (6 bases). Trimming cost V 2 bases and J 5 bases, with 9 bases left between them. There are 13 residues in the CDR3. Germline loops: CDR1 SNHLY, CDR2 FYNNEI. CDR3 bases: TGTGCCAGCAGTGAAAGCAGGGGAACTGAAGCTTTCTTT. It encodes CASSESRGTEAFF.